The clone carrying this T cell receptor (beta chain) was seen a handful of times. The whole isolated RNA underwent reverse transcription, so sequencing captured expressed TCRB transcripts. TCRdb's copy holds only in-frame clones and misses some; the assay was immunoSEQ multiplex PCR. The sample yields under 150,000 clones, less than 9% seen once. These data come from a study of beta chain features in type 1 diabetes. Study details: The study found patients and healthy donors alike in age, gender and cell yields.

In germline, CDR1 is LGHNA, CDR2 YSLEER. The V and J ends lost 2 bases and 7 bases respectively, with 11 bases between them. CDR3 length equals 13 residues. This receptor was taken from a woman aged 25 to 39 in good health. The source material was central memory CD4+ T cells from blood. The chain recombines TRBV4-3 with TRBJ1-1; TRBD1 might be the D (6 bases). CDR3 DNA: TGCGCCAGCAGCCAACAGGGGCGGAGTGAAGCTTTCTTT. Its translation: CASSQQGRSEAFF.